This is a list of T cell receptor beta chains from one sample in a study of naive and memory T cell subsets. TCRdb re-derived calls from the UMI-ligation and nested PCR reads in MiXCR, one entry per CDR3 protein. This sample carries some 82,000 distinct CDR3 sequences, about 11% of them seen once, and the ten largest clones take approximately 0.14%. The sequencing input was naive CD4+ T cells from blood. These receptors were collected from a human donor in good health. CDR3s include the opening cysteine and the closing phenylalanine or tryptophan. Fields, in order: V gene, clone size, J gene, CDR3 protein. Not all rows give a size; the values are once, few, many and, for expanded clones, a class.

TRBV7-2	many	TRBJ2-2	CASRGTYYNTGELFF
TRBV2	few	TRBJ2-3	CASSTGLSADTQYF
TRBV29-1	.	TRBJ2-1	CSVERTGVGNEQFF
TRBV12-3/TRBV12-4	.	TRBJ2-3	CASSHQLAGATDTQYF
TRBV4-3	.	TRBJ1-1	CASSQPGTPNTEAFF
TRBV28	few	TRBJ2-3	CASSYNRTPQDTQYF
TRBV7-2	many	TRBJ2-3	CAIKRGIPSSQYF
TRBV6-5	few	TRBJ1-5	CASRPFRGNQPQHF
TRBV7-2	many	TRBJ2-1	CASSGGTGFLHEQFF
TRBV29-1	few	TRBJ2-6	CSPVEDGAREPRKFSGANVLTF
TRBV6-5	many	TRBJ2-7	CASSYSGQGAHEQYF
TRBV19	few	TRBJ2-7	CASSRLSGQGIYEQYF
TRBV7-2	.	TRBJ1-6	CASSFSQSPLHF
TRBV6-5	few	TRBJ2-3	CASRSSGGGTTDTQYF
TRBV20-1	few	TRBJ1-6	CSARGRGGSYNSPLHF
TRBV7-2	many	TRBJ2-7	CASSSTWEQYF
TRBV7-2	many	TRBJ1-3	CASSPYGSGNTIYF
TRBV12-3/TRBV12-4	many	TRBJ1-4	CASRGRNEKLFF
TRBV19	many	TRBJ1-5	CASSAFEVLNQPQHF
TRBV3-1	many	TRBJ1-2	CASSQVSRGGYTF
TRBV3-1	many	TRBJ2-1	CASSLQGGLWGSGGGGEQFF
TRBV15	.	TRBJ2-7	CATSKTGEGYEQYF
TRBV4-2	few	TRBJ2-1	CASSQYVANEQFF
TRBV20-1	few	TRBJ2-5	CSAITPSGQQETQYF
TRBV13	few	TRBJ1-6	CASSLGPRDNSPLHF
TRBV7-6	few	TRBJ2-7	CASSLGSAGTRLSEQYF
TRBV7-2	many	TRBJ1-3	CASSPGYSGNTIYF
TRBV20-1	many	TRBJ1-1	CSASSLGAEAFF
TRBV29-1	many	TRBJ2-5	CSVTNGGTETQYF
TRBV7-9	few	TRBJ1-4	CASSPTGGPFNEKLFF
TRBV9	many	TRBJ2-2	CASTGSTGELFF
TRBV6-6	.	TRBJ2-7	CASRPPPTSSYEQYF
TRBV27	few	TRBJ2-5	CASSQGGRGRETQYF
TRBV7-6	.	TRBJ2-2	CASSLGATGAGELFF
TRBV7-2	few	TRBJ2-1	CASSSRGPGTSNIYEQFF
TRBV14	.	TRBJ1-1	CASSSTAGLGTEAFF
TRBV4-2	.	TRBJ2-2	CASSQVSGELFF
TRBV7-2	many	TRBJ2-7	CASSLAPLASTYEQYF
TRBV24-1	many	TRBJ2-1	CATSDPGWGRWLFF
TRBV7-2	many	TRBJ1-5	CASSSSFRGNQPQHF
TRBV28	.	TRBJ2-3	CASNNPGGPSTDTQYF